Detailed here is one TCR beta chain. Per the germline V gene, CDR1 is SGHNT and CDR2 is YYREEE (reference sequence). The CDR3 spans 15 residues. The V end was cut by 3 bases, the J end by 0 bases, with 10 bases between. This entry is derived from a study of blood T cell repertoires in COVID-19. Study background: COVID-19 samples from acute and convalescent phases originated in the United States, Italy and Spain. The cDNA or gDNA used as material had been derived from T cells, B-cell-depleted T cells, or PBMCs.

Authors' data handling: Amplification of reference gene primers provided the estimated nucleated cell counts. Profiled with immunoSEQ multiplex PCR; TCRdb holds only in-frame clones, not every one. V, J and clone size are those of that table, while D and trimming were read from the DNA. The data show a few hundred thousand clones, roughly 85% seen once. The specimen was peripheral blood. The sequence was collected from a woman aged 25 to 39 with active or convalescent COVID-19. The chain recombines TRBV5-4 with TRBJ1-3; D is uncertain. Written as DNA, the CDR3 is TGTGCCAGCAGCTCCGGACTCGGCTCTGGAAACACCATATATTTT. Translating gives CASSSGLGSGNTIYF.